The clone carrying this T cell receptor beta chain was found a few times. Its target is not known. The data belong to a study of CD8 T cells in ankylosing spondylitis. Overall study results and limits: Existing reports had already noted some motif variants in reactive arthritis synovial fluid and blood.

The CDR3 length is 14 residues. V lost 4 bases to trimming and J lost 3 bases, with 13 bases between them. TCRdb re-called the 5' RACE reads through MiXCR, storing one row per CDR3 protein. The sample has just over 350,000 distinct CDR3 sequences; roughly 20% are singletons. The chain has TRBV12-3 or TRBV12-4 and TRBJ2-7; D gene ambiguous. The sequenced sample was blood, either unsorted or a sorted T cell fraction (not recorded which). The clonotype comes from a male donor with ankylosing spondylitis or in good health (not recorded which). Here the CDR3 DNA reads TGTGCCAGCAGTTCCGACATCGTCCACTACGAGCAGTACTTC. Encoded protein: CASSSDIVHYEQYF.